This entry describes one T cell receptor beta chain. The J segment lost 1 base and the V segment lost 3 bases, leaving 5 bases of the junction unmatched. The CDR3 is made up of 17 amino acids. Germline lookup yields CDR1 WSHSY and CDR2 SAAADI. This sample was taken from a study of blood T cell repertoires in COVID-19. Generated by immunoSEQ multiplex PCR, the TCRdb table keeps only in-frame clones and is missing some. The data hold about 130,000 clones, with about four fifths observed a single time. This sequence was found in a man aged 50-60 years who had recovered from COVID-19. The genes are TRBV10-2 and TRBJ2-6, with 8 bases fitting TRBD2. The sample was PBMCs or T cells enriched from blood (not recorded which). This chain's CDR3 is CASSDVASGSGANVLTF. The CDR3 bases are TGCGCCAGCAGTGACGTAGCTAGCGGGTCTGGGGCCAACGTCCTGACTTTC.